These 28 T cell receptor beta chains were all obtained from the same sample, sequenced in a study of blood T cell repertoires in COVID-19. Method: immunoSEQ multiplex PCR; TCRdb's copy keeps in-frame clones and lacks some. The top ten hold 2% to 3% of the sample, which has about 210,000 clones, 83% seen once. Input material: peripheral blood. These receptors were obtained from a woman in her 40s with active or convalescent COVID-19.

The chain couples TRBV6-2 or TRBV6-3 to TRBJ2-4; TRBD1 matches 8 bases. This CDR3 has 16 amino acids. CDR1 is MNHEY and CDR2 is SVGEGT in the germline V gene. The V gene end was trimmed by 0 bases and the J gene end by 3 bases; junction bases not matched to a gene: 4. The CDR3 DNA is TGTGCCAGCAGTTACTCCAGGGGGCATGACAAAAACATTCAGTACTTC. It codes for CASSYSRGHDKNIQYF.

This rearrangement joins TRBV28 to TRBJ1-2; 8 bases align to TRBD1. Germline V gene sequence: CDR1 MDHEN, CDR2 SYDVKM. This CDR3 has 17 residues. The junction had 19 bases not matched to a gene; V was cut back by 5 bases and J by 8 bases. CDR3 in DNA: TGTGCCAGCAGTGGATACGGGACAGGTATTATACTGCACGGCTACACCTTC. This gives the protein CASSGYGTGIILHGYTF.

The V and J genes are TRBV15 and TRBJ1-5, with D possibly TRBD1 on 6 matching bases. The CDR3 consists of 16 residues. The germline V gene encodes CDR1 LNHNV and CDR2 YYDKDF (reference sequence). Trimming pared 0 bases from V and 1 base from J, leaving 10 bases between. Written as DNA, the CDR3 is TGTGCCACCAGCAGAGATCGGCAGGGGAGCAATCAGCCCCAGCATTTT. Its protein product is CATSRDRQGSNQPQHF.

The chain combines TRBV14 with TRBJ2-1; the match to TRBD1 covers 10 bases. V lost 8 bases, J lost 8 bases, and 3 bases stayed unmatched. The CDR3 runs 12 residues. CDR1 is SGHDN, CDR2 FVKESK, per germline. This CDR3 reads CASGTGVDEQFF. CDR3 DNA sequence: TGTGCCAGCGGGACAGGGGTAGATGAGCAGTTCTTC.

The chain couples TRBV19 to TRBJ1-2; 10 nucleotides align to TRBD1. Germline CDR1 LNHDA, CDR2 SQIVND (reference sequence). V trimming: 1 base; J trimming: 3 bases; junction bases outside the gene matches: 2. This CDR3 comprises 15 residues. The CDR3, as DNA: TGTGCCAGTAGTATAGGGGACAGGGGCTACTATGGCTACACCTTC. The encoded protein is CASSIGDRGYYGYTF.

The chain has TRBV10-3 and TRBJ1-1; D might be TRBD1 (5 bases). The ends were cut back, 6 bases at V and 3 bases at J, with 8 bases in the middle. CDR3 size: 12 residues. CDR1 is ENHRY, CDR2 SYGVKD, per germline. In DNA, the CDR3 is TGTGCCATCAGAGGGGCAGACACTGAAGCTTTCTTT. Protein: CAIRGADTEAFF.

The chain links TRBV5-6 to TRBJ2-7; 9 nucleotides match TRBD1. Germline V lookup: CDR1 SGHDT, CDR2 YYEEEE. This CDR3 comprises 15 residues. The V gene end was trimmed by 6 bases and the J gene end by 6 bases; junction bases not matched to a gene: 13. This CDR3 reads CASTLLGDRVGEQYF. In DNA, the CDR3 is TGTGCCAGCACCCTATTGGGGGACAGGGTAGGCGAGCAGTACTTC.

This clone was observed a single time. As DNA, the CDR3 is TGTGCCACCAGTGATCCAACACTGGGCGGACAGGGAAGTCAGCCCCAGCATTTT. Its protein product is CATSDPTLGGQGSQPQHF. The chain joins TRBV24-1 to TRBJ1-5; 8 nucleotides line up with TRBD1. This CDR3 is 18 amino acids long. The V and J ends lost 3 bases and 6 bases, in that order; junction bases with no gene match: 15. Germline CDR1 KGHDR, CDR2 SFDVKD.

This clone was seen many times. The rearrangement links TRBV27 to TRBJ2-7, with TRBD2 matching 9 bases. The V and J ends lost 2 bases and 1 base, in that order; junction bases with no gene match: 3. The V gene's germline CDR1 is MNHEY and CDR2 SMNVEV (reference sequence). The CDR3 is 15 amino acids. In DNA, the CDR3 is TGTGCCAGCAGTTTAACTAGCGGGTTTTCCTACGAGCAGTACTTC. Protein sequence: CASSLTSGFSYEQYF.

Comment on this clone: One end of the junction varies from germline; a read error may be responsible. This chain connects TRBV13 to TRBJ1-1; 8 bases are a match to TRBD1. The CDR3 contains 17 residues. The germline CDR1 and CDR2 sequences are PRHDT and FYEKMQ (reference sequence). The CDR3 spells CASSLDRGPPMDTEAFF. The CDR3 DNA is TGTGCCAGCAGTTTAGACAGGGGTCCCCCAATGGACACTGAAGCTTTCTTT.

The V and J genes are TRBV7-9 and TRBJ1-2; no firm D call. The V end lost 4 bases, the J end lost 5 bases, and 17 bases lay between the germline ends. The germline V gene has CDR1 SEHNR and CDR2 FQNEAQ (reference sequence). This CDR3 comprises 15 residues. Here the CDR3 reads CASSSRTDSRYGYTF. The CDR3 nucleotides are TGTGCCAGCAGCTCCCGAACGGACTCGCGGTATGGCTACACCTTC.

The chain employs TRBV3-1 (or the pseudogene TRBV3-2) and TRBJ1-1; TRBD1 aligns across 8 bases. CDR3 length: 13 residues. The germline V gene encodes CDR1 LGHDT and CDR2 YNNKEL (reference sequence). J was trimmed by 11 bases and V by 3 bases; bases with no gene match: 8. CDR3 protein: CASSQGQALGAFF. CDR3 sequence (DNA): TGTGCCAGCAGCCAGGGACAGGCCTTGGGTGCTTTCTTT.

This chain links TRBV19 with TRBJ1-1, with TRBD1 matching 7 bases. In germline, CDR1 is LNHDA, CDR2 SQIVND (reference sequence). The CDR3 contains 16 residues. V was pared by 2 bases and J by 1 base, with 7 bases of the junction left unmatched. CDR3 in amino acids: CASSIIRTGPNTEAFF. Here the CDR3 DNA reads TGTGCCAGTAGTATAATTAGGACAGGACCGAACACTGAAGCTTTCTTT.

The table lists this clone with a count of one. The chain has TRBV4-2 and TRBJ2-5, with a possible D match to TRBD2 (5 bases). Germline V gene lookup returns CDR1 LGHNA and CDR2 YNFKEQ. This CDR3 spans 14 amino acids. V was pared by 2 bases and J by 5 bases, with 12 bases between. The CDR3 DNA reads TGTGCCAGCAGCCAACGCTCTAGCTCGGAGACCCAGTACTTC. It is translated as CASSQRSSSETQYF.

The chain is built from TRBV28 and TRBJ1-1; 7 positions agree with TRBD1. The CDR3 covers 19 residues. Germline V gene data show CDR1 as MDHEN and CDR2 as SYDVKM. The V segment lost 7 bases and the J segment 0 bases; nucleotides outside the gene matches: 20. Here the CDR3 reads CASTTLSGTEYPVNTEAFF. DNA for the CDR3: TGTGCCAGCACCACCTTATCCGGGACAGAGTACCCGGTGAACACTGAAGCTTTCTTT.

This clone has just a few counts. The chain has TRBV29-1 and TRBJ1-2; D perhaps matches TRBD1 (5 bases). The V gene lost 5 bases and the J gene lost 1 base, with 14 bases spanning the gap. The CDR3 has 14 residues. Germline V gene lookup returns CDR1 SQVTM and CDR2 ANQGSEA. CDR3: CSVQPWGVNYGYTF. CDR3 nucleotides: TGCAGCGTTCAACCCTGGGGGGTTAACTATGGCTACACCTTC.

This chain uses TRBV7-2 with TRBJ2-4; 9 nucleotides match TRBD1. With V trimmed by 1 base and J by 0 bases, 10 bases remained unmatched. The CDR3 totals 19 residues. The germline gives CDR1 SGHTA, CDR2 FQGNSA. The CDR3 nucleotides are TGTGCCAGCAGCTTAGTCGGGACAGGGTCTATATTAGCCAAAAACATTCAGTACTTC. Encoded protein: CASSLVGTGSILAKNIQYF.

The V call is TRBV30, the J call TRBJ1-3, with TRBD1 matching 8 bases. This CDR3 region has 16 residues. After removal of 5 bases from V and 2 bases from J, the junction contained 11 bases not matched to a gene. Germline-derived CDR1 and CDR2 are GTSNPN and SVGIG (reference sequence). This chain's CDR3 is CAWDPGTGSPGNTIYF. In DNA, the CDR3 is TGTGCCTGGGATCCCGGGACAGGCTCTCCTGGAAACACCATATATTTT.

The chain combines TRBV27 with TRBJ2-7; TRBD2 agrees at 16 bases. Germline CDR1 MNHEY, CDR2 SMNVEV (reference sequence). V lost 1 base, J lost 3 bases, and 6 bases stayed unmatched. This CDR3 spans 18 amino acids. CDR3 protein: CASSLFGTSGRAFYEQYF. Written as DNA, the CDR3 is TGTGCCAGCAGTTTATTCGGGACTAGCGGGAGGGCTTTCTACGAGCAGTACTTC.

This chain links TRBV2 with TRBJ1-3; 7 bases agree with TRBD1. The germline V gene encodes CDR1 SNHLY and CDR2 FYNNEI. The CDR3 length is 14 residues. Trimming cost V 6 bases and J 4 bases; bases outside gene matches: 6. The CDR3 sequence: CASRTGTAGNTIYF. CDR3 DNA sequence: TGTGCCAGCAGGACCGGGACAGCAGGAAACACCATATATTTT.

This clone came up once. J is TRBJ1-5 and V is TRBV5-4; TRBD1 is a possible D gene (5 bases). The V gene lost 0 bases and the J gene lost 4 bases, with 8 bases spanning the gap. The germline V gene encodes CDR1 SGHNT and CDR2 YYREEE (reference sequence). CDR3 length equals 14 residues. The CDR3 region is CASSLVPGNQPQHF. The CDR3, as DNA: TGTGCCAGCAGCTTGGTTCCAGGGAATCAGCCCCAGCATTTT.

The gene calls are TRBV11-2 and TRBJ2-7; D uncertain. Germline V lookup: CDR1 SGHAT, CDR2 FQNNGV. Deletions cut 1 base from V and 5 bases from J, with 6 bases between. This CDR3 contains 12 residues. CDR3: CASSLVYHEQYF. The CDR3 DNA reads TGTGCCAGCAGCTTAGTCTACCACGAGCAGTACTTC. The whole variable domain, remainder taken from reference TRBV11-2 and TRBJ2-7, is EAGVAQSPRYKIIEKRQSVAFWCNPISGHATLYWYQQILGQGPKLLIQFQNNGVVDDSQLPKDRFSAERLKGVDSTLKIQPAKLEDSAVYLCASSLVYHEQYFGPGTRLTVT.

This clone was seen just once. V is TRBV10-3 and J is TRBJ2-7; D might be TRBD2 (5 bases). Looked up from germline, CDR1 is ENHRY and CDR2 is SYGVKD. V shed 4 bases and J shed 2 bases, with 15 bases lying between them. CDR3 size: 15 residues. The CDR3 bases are TGTGCCATCAGTGGCTCGGACTCCGGAACCTACGAGCAGTACTTC. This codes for CAISGSDSGTYEQYF.

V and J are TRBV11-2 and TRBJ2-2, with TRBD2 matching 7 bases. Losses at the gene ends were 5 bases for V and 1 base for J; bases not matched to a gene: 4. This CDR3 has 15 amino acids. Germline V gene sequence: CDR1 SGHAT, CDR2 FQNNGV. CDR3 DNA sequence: TGTGCCAGCAGCCCGGGACTAAAGAACACCGGGGAGCTGTTTTTT. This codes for CASSPGLKNTGELFF.

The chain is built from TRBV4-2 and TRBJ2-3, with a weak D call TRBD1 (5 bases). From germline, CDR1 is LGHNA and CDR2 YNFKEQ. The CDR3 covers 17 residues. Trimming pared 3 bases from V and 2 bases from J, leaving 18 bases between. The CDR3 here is CASSQMGPTPDTDTQYF. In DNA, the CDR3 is TGTGCCAGCAGCCAGATGGGGCCAACACCAGACACAGATACGCAGTATTTT.

The DNA of the CDR3 is TGCAGCGCCCAGGTCAACTTTCGCTCTGGAAACACCATATATTTT. Protein product: CSAQVNFRSGNTIYF. The rearrangement joins TRBV29-1 to TRBJ1-3; unclear D gene. Germline V gene data show CDR1 as SQVTM and CDR2 as ANQGSEA. This CDR3 region has 15 residues. The V and J ends lost 7 bases and 0 bases respectively, with 16 bases between them.

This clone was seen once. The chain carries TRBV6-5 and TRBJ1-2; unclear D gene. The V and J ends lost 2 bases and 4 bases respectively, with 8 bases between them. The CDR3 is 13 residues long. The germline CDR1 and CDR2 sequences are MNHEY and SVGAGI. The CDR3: CASSYKRGYGYTF. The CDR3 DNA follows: TGTGCCAGCAGTTACAAGCGGGGCTATGGCTACACCTTC.

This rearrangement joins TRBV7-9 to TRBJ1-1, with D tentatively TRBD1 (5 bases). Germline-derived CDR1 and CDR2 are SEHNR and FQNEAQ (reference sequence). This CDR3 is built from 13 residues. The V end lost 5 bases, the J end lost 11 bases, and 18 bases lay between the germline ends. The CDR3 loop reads CASSGGSEVRAFF. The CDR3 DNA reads TGTGCCAGCAGCGGGGGGTCTGAGGTGCGCGCTTTCTTT.